Following are 21 T cell receptor beta chains from one sample sequenced in a study of Graves' ophthalmopathy and Graves' hyperthyroidism. Amplification of TCR beta CDR3 regions used RNA transcripts. The library came from an HTBI-primed first-round RT-PCR and a second-round multiplex PCR. Via MiXCR, TCRdb re-called the multiplex PCR reads, giving one row per CDR3 protein. The sample includes about 390,000 distinct CDR3 sequences, roughly 15% of them seen just once. The source material was peripheral blood. The receptors were gathered from an adult woman with stable Graves' hyperthyroidism.

This clonotype was seen at least ten times. The chain's CDR3 is CASSEEDRVGYGYTF. CDR3 in DNA: TGTGCCAGCAGTGAAGAGGACAGGGTGGGCTATGGCTACACCTTC. The chain couples TRBV6-1 to TRBJ1-2; 8 bases match TRBD1. J was trimmed by 4 bases and V by 1 base; bases with no gene match: 5. Looked up from germline, CDR1 is MNHNS and CDR2 is SASEGT. The CDR3 is 15 amino acids.

Here the CDR3 reads CASSLRGGARFGSYYGYTF. In DNA, the CDR3 is TGTGCCAGCAGTTTAAGAGGGGGCGCTAGGTTCGGGTCGTACTATGGCTACACCTTC. This chain connects TRBV12-3 or TRBV12-4 to TRBJ1-2; 7 bases are shared with TRBD1. This CDR3 has 19 amino acids. V shed 2 bases and J 3 bases; nucleotides not matched to a gene: 18.

The sample holds many counts of this clonotype. This chain joins TRBV20-1 and TRBJ2-2; no clear D gene. The V and J ends lost 1 base and 2 bases respectively, with 8 bases between them. Germline V gene data show CDR1 as DFQATT and CDR2 as SNEGSKA (reference sequence). CDR3 length: 14 residues. CDR3 in DNA: TGCAGTGCTAGAGGGCCCATTAACACCGGGGAGCTGTTTTTT. Protein sequence: CSARGPINTGELFF.

This clonotype has a count of ten or more. The J gene is TRBJ2-5, the V gene TRBV20-1; D is ambiguous. V was shortened by 0 bases and J by 7 bases, with 9 bases between the two germline ends. The CDR3 length is 12 residues. The germline CDR1 and CDR2 sequences are DFQATT and SNEGSKA (reference sequence). CDR3 protein: CSARDRIWTQYF. DNA for the CDR3: TGCAGTGCTAGAGATCGAATATGGACCCAGTACTTC.

Regarding this clonotype: A single base separates this from a much larger clone, so it may be a read error. The chain recombines TRBV6-2 or TRBV6-3 with TRBJ1-2; tentatively, D is TRBD1 (6 bases). The germline V gene encodes CDR1 MNHEY and CDR2 SVGEGT. The CDR3 is 11 amino acids. CDR3 DNA sequence: TGTGCCAGCAGCAACAGTGGGGGCTACGCCTTC. Its protein product is CASSNSGGYAF.

This rearrangement joins TRBV12-3 or TRBV12-4 to TRBJ1-2; 9 nucleotides align to TRBD1. The CDR3 covers 11 residues. V was clipped by 6 bases and J by 8 bases; unmatched bases: 1. The CDR3 protein is CASRDRGGYTF. CDR3 coding DNA: TGTGCCAGCAGGGACAGGGGCGGCTACACCTTC.

Ten or more counts support this clonotype. This chain links TRBV29-1 with TRBJ2-7; TRBD2 aligns across 10 bases. Germline assignment: CDR1 SQVTM and CDR2 ANQGSEA. The length of the CDR3 is 15 residues. With V trimmed by 2 bases and J by 0 bases, 4 bases remained unmatched. The CDR3 coding sequence is TGCAGCGTTGAATCATCTAGCGGGAGCTCCTACGAGCAGTACTTC. As protein: CSVESSSGSSYEQYF.

At least ten counts were recorded for this clonotype. The chain recombines TRBV6-1 with TRBJ2-3, with D tentatively TRBD2 (5 bases). CDR1 is MNHNS and CDR2 is SASEGT in the germline V gene. The V end was cut by 1 base, the J end by 10 bases, with 18 bases between. The CDR3 covers 15 residues. The CDR3 sequence: CASSEVASSLLAQYF. CDR3 in DNA: TGTGCCAGCAGTGAAGTGGCTAGCTCTCTGTTGGCGCAGTATTTT.

At least ten counts were recorded for this clonotype. The V call is TRBV6-6, the J call TRBJ1-1; 7 nucleotides line up with TRBD1. The junction had 13 bases not matched to a gene; V was cut back by 6 bases and J by 6 bases. Germline V gene data show CDR1 as MNHNY and CDR2 as SVGAGI (reference sequence). The CDR3 length is 15 residues. The CDR3 nucleotides read TGTGCCAGCAGACCACAGGGGCCGGGTTTCGCTGAAGCTTTCTTT. Translated: CASRPQGPGFAEAFF.

This clonotype was detected many times. This chain joins TRBV5-1 and TRBJ2-5; 7 bases agree with TRBD2. This CDR3 is built from 16 residues. The germline V gene has CDR1 SGHRS and CDR2 YFSETQ. With V trimmed by 0 bases and J by 1 base, 6 bases remained unmatched. In DNA, the CDR3 is TGCGCCAGCAGCTTGGGACCAGCGGGGTCCCAAGAGACCCAGTACTTC. Protein product: CASSLGPAGSQETQYF.

This clonotype appeared many times. This sequence joins TRBV5-1 and TRBJ2-6; TRBD2 matches 8 bases. Trimming removed 3 bases from V and 0 bases from J; junction bases left unmatched: 5. This CDR3 is built from 17 residues. Germline V gene lookup returns CDR1 SGHRS and CDR2 YFSETQ. This CDR3 is CASSSGTRISGANVLTF. Written as DNA, the CDR3 is TGCGCCAGCAGCTCCGGGACTAGAATCTCTGGGGCCAACGTCCTGACTTTC. Variable domain in full (rest from reference TRBV5-1 and TRBJ2-6): KAGVTQTPRYLIKTRGQQVTLSCSPISGHRSVSWYQQTPGQGLQFLFEYFSETQRNKGNFPGRFSGRQFSNSRSEMNVSTLELGDSALYLCASSSGTRISGANVLTFGAGSRLTVL.

There are many counts of this clonotype. The rearrangement joins TRBV19 to TRBJ1-5; TRBD1 agrees at 9 bases. V was pared by 6 bases and J by 6 bases, with 12 bases of the junction left unmatched. The CDR3 length is 16 residues. Germline CDR1 is LNHDA and CDR2 is SQIVND (reference sequence). CDR3: CASSPLQGALGQPQHF. The DNA of the CDR3 is TGTGCCAGTAGCCCGCTACAGGGGGCGCTTGGTCAGCCCCAGCATTTT.

The sample holds many counts of this clonotype. The J gene is TRBJ1-1, the V gene TRBV10-3; 7 bases match TRBD1. This CDR3 is built from 11 residues. Trimming took 7 bases from V and 5 from J; bases not matched to a gene: 1. The germline V gene has CDR1 ENHRY and CDR2 SYGVKD. The CDR3 DNA follows: TGTGCCATCACAGGGGGGACTGAAGCTTTCTTT. It codes for CAITGGTEAFF.

There are many counts of this clonotype. This chain links TRBV30 with TRBJ1-1; D is perhaps TRBD1 (6 bases). V was trimmed by 0 bases and J by 4 bases, leaving 15 bases between them. This CDR3 region has 15 residues. Germline CDR1 GTSNPN, CDR2 SVGIG (reference sequence). This CDR3 reads CAWSVLGGRVTEAFF. The CDR3, as DNA: TGTGCCTGGAGTGTACTTGGGGGCCGTGTCACTGAAGCTTTCTTT.

This clonotype has ten or more counts. The chain is built from TRBV28 and TRBJ2-7; D unclear. Germline CDR1 MDHEN, CDR2 SYDVKM. The CDR3 runs 14 residues. V gave up 5 bases and J gave up 2 bases, with 13 bases separating them. The CDR3 coding sequence is TGTGCCAGCAGTCCCCGACTGGTAACCTACGAGCAGTACTTC. Translating gives CASSPRLVTYEQYF.

This clonotype was found many times. This chain uses TRBV7-8 with TRBJ1-1, with D uncertain. The CDR3 has 14 residues. Trimming stripped 2 bases from V and 0 bases from J, with 7 bases between. The V gene's germline CDR1 is SGHVS and CDR2 FQNEAQ. In nucleotides, the CDR3 is TGTGCCAGCAGCTTACTGAACATGAACACTGAAGCTTTCTTT. It yields the protein CASSLLNMNTEAFF.

This clonotype was recorded many times. This chain links TRBV29-1 with TRBJ2-6; D may correspond to TRBD1 or TRBD2 (5 bases each). The CDR3 consists of 14 residues. CDR1 and CDR2 from the germline V gene are SQVTM and ANQGSEA. V was pared by 3 bases and J by 0 bases, with 6 bases between. The CDR3 nucleotides read TGCAGCGTTGAGGGGGACTCTGGGGCCAACGTCCTGACTTTC. This codes for CSVEGDSGANVLTF.

This chain uses TRBV5-1 with TRBJ2-7; TRBD2 agrees at 13 bases. Germline CDR1 reads SGHRS; CDR2 reads YFSETQ. The V gene end was trimmed by 2 bases and the J gene end by 6 bases; junction bases not matched to a gene: 8. This CDR3 spans 16 amino acids. DNA of the CDR3: TGCGCCAGCAGCTTAAGTGCACTAGCGGGAGGGTCCGAGCAGTACTTC. It is translated as CASSLSALAGGSEQYF.

This clonotype came up many times. This chain links TRBV12-3 or TRBV12-4 with TRBJ1-3; D is undetermined. The length of the CDR3 is 14 residues. Trimming shortened V by 7 bases and J by 5 bases, and 15 bases separated the two germline ends. The chain's CDR3 is CASNPGSQRNTIYF. In nucleotides, the CDR3 is TGTGCCAGCAACCCGGGATCTCAAAGAAACACCATATATTTT.

J is TRBJ1-1 and V is TRBV18; D gene ambiguous. Germline values: CDR1 KGHSH, CDR2 LQKENI. The CDR3 runs to 13 residues. V dropped 3 bases and J dropped 1 base, with 6 bases sitting between them. Here the CDR3 reads CASSPHGNTEAFF. The CDR3 DNA reads TGTGCCAGCTCACCTCATGGGAACACTGAAGCTTTCTTT.

This clonotype was detected ten times or more. V is TRBV2 and J is TRBJ2-7, with TRBD2 identical over 9 bases. Germline V lookup: CDR1 SNHLY, CDR2 FYNNEI. This CDR3 is 14 amino acids long. Trimming took 7 bases from V and 6 from J; bases not matched to a gene: 10. CDR3 amino acids: CASTLAGVLSEQYF. The CDR3 nucleotides are TGTGCCAGCACCTTAGCGGGAGTCCTTAGCGAGCAGTACTTC.